The clone carrying this T cell receptor beta chain turned up a few times. As yet, its antigen is unknown. Trimming pared 6 bases from V and 5 bases from J, leaving 10 bases between. Germline CDR1 is MGHDK and CDR2 is SYGVNS. The CDR3 has 13 amino acids. The source of the sample is a study of cytomegalovirus exposure and HLA in healthy donors. The overall study: T cells numbering about 179 million yielded 90 million to 140 million unique TCR beta sequences in an earlier analysis. Overall study findings and caveats: An analysis done earlier found most TCR beta V segments productive about 87% or about 30% of the time. Reported performance of the classifier showed diagnosis of cytomegalovirus status with high specificity and sensitivity.

The study ran its PCR with 60 Vbeta and 13 Jbeta primers. Some clones are missing from TCRdb's copy, which holds only in-frame ones; the method was immunoSEQ multiplex PCR. Of fewer than 45,000 clones listed, 60% to 70% were seen once; the top ten hold around 3.9%. The J gene is TRBJ2-2, the V gene TRBV25-1; possibly TRBD1 for D (6 bases). Sequencing input: PBMCs. This TCR derives from a man aged 35 to 55 in good health and CMV-seronegative. CDR3 sequence (DNA): TGTGCCAGCAGCCCAGGGGCGACCGGGGAGCTGTTTTTT. Protein: CASSPGATGELFF.